The rows below give T cell receptor beta chains drawn from one sample of a study of T cells after yellow fever vaccination. TCRdb re-derived calls from the 5' RACE reads in MiXCR, one entry per CDR3 protein. The sample shows 30,000 to 35,000 distinct CDR3 sequences, 6.6% of them seen only once. This specimen consisted of PBMCs, either bulk or a sorted T-cell subset (CD4+, CD8+, memory, or dextramer-sorted; not recorded which), obtained on the day of the first yellow fever vaccination. The receptors derive from a man between 18 and 29 years old who received the YFV17D yellow fever vaccine. The CDR3 runs from the conserved cysteine through the conserved F or W. The order of the fields is J gene, clone size, D gene, V gene, CDR3 DNA, CDR3 protein. D genes are given only for firm matches. Clone size is shown for a subset of rows, as once, few, many or a class of expanded clone.

J gene: TRBJ2-1
clone size: many
D gene: NA
V gene: TRBV6-5
CDR3 DNA: TGTGCCAGCAGTTACTCGAATTTCTTCGGGATCGATGAGCAGTTCTTC
CDR3 protein: CASSYSNFFGIDEQFF

J gene: TRBJ1-2
clone size: few
D gene: TRBD1
V gene: TRBV10-2
CDR3 DNA: TGCGCCAGCAGTTTGACAGGGACGGATGGCTACACCTTC
CDR3 protein: CASSLTGTDGYTF

J gene: TRBJ1-4
clone size: many
D gene: TRBD1
V gene: TRBV5-1
CDR3 DNA: TGCGCCAGCAGCTCCGTCGGACAGGGGCACGGAAAACTGTTTTTT
CDR3 protein: CASSSVGQGHGKLFF

J gene: TRBJ1-5
clone size: many
D gene: NA
V gene: TRBV10-3
CDR3 DNA: TGTGCCATCAGTGAGTCCAGCAATCAGCCCCAGCATTTT
CDR3 protein: CAISESSNQPQHF

J gene: TRBJ2-6
clone size: few
D gene: NA
V gene: TRBV12-3/TRBV12-4
CDR3 DNA: TGTGCCAGCAGCCGATCCAATGCTTACTCTGGGGCCAACGTCCTGACTTTC
CDR3 protein: CASSRSNAYSGANVLTF

J gene: TRBJ2-3
clone size: many
D gene: NA
V gene: TRBV10-3
CDR3 DNA: TGTGCCATCAGCAGCACAGATACGCAGTATTTT
CDR3 protein: CAISSTDTQYF

J gene: TRBJ2-3
clone size: medium-sized
D gene: TRBD2
V gene: TRBV7-2
CDR3 DNA: TGTGCCAGCAGCTTCGTAGCGGGGACAGATACGCAGTATTTT
CDR3 protein: CASSFVAGTDTQYF

J gene: TRBJ2-2
clone size: many
D gene: NA
V gene: TRBV24-1
CDR3 DNA: TGTGCCACCAGTGACGGGGGAAACACCGGGGAGCTGTTTTTT
CDR3 protein: CATSDGGNTGELFF

J gene: TRBJ2-2
clone size: few
D gene: NA
V gene: TRBV3-1
CDR3 DNA: TGTGCCAGCTCCCAGAGGGGCAGTAACACCGGGGAGCTGTTTTTT
CDR3 protein: CASSQRGSNTGELFF

J gene: TRBJ1-6
clone size: many
D gene: NA
V gene: TRBV3-1
CDR3 DNA: TGTGCCAGCAGCCCCGGTAATAGGGGCACAGTAAATTCACCCCTCCACTTT
CDR3 protein: CASSPGNRGTVNSPLHF

J gene: TRBJ2-1
clone size: medium-sized
D gene: NA
V gene: TRBV4-3
CDR3 DNA: TGCGCCAGCAGCCGCAGTCCCAACTCTTACAATGAGCAGTTCTTC
CDR3 protein: CASSRSPNSYNEQFF

J gene: TRBJ2-5
clone size: medium-sized
D gene: NA
V gene: TRBV24-1
CDR3 DNA: TGTGCCACCAGTGATCCCACGGGGATACAAGAGACCCAGTACTTC
CDR3 protein: CATSDPTGIQETQYF

J gene: TRBJ2-5
clone size: medium-sized
D gene: NA
V gene: TRBV27
CDR3 DNA: TGTGCCAGCAGTTTAGACAGCACACAAGAGACCCAGTACTTC
CDR3 protein: CASSLDSTQETQYF

J gene: TRBJ1-5
clone size: many
D gene: NA
V gene: TRBV6-1
CDR3 DNA: TGTGCCAGCACCAAAGACGGCTACGGGTTAAATCAGCCCCAGCATTTT
CDR3 protein: CASTKDGYGLNQPQHF

J gene: TRBJ2-1
clone size: many
D gene: NA
V gene: TRBV5-4
CDR3 DNA: TGTGCCAGCAGCTTAGATTTAGGAGGGTCACGCGAGCAGTTCTTC
CDR3 protein: CASSLDLGGSREQFF

J gene: TRBJ2-5
clone size: many
D gene: TRBD2
V gene: TRBV29-1
CDR3 DNA: TGCAGCGTGGGAGCGGGGGGGCCCGAGACCCAGTACTTC
CDR3 protein: CSVGAGGPETQYF

J gene: TRBJ2-7
clone size: many
D gene: TRBD2
V gene: TRBV5-1
CDR3 DNA: TGCGCCAGCAGCACGGGGGGCTCCTACGAGCAGTACTTC
CDR3 protein: CASSTGGSYEQYF

J gene: TRBJ1-1
clone size: NA
D gene: NA
V gene: TRBV4-3
CDR3 DNA: TGCGCCAGCAGCCACCCCGACAGGCGAGACACTGAAGCTTTCTTT
CDR3 protein: CASSHPDRRDTEAFF

J gene: TRBJ1-5
clone size: NA
D gene: NA
V gene: TRBV4-1
CDR3 DNA: TGCGCCAGCAGCCTCGAAATCGGGACACCGCGCCAGCCCCAGCATTTT
CDR3 protein: CASSLEIGTPRQPQHF

J gene: TRBJ1-1
clone size: few
D gene: NA
V gene: TRBV19
CDR3 DNA: TGTGCCAGTAGTAGTCCCCAAGCATACACTGAAGCTTTCTTT
CDR3 protein: CASSSPQAYTEAFF

J gene: TRBJ2-3
clone size: few
D gene: TRBD2
V gene: TRBV12-3/TRBV12-4
CDR3 DNA: TGTGCCAGCAGGCCCAGACTAGCGGGGGGGACAGATACGCAGTATTTT
CDR3 protein: CASRPRLAGGTDTQYF

J gene: TRBJ1-5
clone size: many
D gene: NA
V gene: TRBV3-1
CDR3 DNA: TGTGCCAGCAGCCTGGGGACGGGGAATCAGCCCCAGCATTTT
CDR3 protein: CASSLGTGNQPQHF

J gene: TRBJ2-7
clone size: many
D gene: TRBD2
V gene: TRBV3-1
CDR3 DNA: TGTGCCAGCAGTCCTAGCGGGGGGGATCAGTACGAGCAGTACTTC
CDR3 protein: CASSPSGGDQYEQYF

J gene: TRBJ2-3
clone size: many
D gene: TRBD1
V gene: TRBV24-1
CDR3 DNA: TGTGCCACCAGTGATTTGAGGGACAGTCAAGATACGCAGTATTTT
CDR3 protein: CATSDLRDSQDTQYF

J gene: TRBJ2-5
clone size: many
D gene: NA
V gene: TRBV9
CDR3 DNA: TGTGCCAGCAGCCCCAGGCTGGGGGAGACCCAGTACTTC
CDR3 protein: CASSPRLGETQYF

J gene: TRBJ2-2
clone size: few
D gene: NA
V gene: TRBV4-3
CDR3 DNA: TGCGCCAGCAGCCAGAAAGGTAGACAGTCGAACACCGGGGAGCTGTTTTTT
CDR3 protein: CASSQKGRQSNTGELFF

J gene: TRBJ2-1
clone size: medium-sized
D gene: TRBD2
V gene: TRBV20-1
CDR3 DNA: TGCAGTGCCACGCTAGCGGGGGGGCAGAACGAGCAGTTCTTC
CDR3 protein: CSATLAGGQNEQFF

J gene: TRBJ2-5
clone size: many
D gene: NA
V gene: TRBV6-1
CDR3 DNA: TGTGCCAGCAGTGATCCGGGGCAGGGGAGGCAAGAGACCCAGTACTTC
CDR3 protein: CASSDPGQGRQETQYF

J gene: TRBJ1-5
clone size: many
D gene: NA
V gene: TRBV2
CDR3 DNA: TGTGCCAGCAGTCAGGACGGATACAATCAGCCCCAGCATTTT
CDR3 protein: CASSQDGYNQPQHF

J gene: TRBJ1-1
clone size: many
D gene: NA
V gene: TRBV6-2/TRBV6-3
CDR3 DNA: TGTGCCAGCAGTTACTCGATGGAGGTGAACACTGAAGCTTTCTTT
CDR3 protein: CASSYSMEVNTEAFF

J gene: TRBJ1-6
clone size: many
D gene: TRBD1
V gene: TRBV25-1
CDR3 DNA: TGTGCCAGCAGTGAGTTAGACAGGGATAATTCACCCCTCCACTTT
CDR3 protein: CASSELDRDNSPLHF

J gene: TRBJ1-1
clone size: many
D gene: TRBD1
V gene: TRBV20-1
CDR3 DNA: TGCAGTGCTATCCCGGGACAGGGGAACACTGAAGCTTTCTTT
CDR3 protein: CSAIPGQGNTEAFF

J gene: TRBJ1-2
clone size: NA
D gene: NA
V gene: TRBV27
CDR3 DNA: TGTGCCAGCAGTGTTGGAGGACCCTGGGACGGCTACACCTTC
CDR3 protein: CASSVGGPWDGYTF